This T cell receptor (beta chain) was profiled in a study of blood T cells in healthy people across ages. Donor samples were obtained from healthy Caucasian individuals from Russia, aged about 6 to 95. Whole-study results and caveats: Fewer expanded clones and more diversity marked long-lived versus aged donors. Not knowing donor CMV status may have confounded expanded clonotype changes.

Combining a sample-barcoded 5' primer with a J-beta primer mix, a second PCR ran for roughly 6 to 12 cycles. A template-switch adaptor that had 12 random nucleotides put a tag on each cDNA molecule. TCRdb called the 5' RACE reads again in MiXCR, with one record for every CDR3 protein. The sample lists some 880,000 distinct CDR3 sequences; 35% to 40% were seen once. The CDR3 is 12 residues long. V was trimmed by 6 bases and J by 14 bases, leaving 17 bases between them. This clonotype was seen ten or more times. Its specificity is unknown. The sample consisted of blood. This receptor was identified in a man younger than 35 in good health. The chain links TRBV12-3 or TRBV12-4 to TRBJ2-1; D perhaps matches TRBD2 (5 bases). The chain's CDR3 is CASRAEGISEFF. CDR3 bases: TGTGCCAGCAGGGCCGAGGGTATTTCCGAGTTCTTC.